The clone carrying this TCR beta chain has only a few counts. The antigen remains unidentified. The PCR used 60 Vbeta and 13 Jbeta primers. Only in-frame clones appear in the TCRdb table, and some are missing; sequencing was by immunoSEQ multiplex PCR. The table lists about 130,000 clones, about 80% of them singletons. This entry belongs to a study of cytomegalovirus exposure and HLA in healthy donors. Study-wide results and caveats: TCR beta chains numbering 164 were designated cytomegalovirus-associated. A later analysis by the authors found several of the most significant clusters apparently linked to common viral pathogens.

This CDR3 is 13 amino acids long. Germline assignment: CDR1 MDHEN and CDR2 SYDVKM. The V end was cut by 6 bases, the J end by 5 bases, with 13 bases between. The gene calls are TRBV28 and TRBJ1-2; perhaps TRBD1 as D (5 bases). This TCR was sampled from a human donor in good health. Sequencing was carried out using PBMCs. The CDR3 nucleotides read TGTGCCAGCAGGGGGGGAGGGGATTATGGCTACACCTTC. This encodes CASRGGGDYGYTF.